These 9 T cell receptor beta chains share one sample of origin, sequenced in a study of blood T cell repertoires in COVID-19. Clones were sequenced by immunoSEQ multiplex PCR, and TCRdb holds only the in-frame ones, with some missing. The sample yields 150,000 or so clones, over 90% seen once. Material: peripheral blood. These receptors were obtained from a woman aged 60-75 years with COVID-19, enrolled during active disease.

This rearrangement joins TRBV7-2 to TRBJ1-5, with TRBD1 identical over 7 bases. Per germline, CDR1 SGHTA and CDR2 FQGNSA. The V gene end was trimmed by 0 bases and the J gene end by 0 bases; junction bases not matched to a gene: 5. There are 17 residues in the CDR3. The CDR3 DNA follows: TGTGCCAGCAGCTTAGCGAGGGGGCGGTTTAGCAATCAGCCCCAGCATTTT. It is translated as CASSLARGRFSNQPQHF.

The table lists this clone with a count of one. V usage is TRBV6-2 or TRBV6-3 and J usage is TRBJ2-7; 8 bases are shared with TRBD1. This CDR3 has 14 residues. Per germline, CDR1 MNHEY and CDR2 SVGEGT. With 6 bases clipped from V and 3 bases from J, the junction kept 7 bases outside the gene matches. Here the CDR3 DNA reads TGTGCCAGCAGCTCCGGGACAGGAGGCTACGAGCAGTACTTC. This sequence encodes CASSSGTGGYEQYF.

Note on this clone: The identical CDR3 is also encoded by other nucleotide sequences in the sample. The chain combines TRBV7-9 with TRBJ1-1, with no clear D. CDR1 is SEHNR, CDR2 FQNEAQ, per germline (reference sequence). CDR3 length equals 13 residues. V lost 1 base, J lost 0 bases, and 3 bases lay in between. The DNA of the CDR3 is TGTGCCAGCAGCTTAGATATGAACACTGAAGCTTTCTTT. Amino acid sequence: CASSLDMNTEAFF.

This chain joins TRBV6-1 and TRBJ2-3, with TRBD1 matching 10 bases. With 3 bases clipped from V and 1 base from J, the junction kept 4 bases outside the gene matches. The CDR3 loop spans 16 amino acids. From germline, CDR1 is MNHNS and CDR2 SASEGT. This CDR3 reads CASSEGQGLRTDTQYF. The CDR3 region has the DNA TGTGCCAGCAGTGAGGGACAGGGGTTACGCACAGATACGCAGTATTTT.

As concerns this clone: Other DNA sequences in the sample encode the same CDR3. CDR3 bases: TGTGCCAGCAGCGTAAGTCTAGAAGAGACCCAGTACTTC. Translating gives CASSVSLEETQYF. The chain has TRBV9 and TRBJ2-5; D unclear. The germline CDR1 and CDR2 sequences are SGDLS and YYNGEE. Trimming removed 1 base from V and 3 bases from J, with 7 bases in between. The CDR3 totals 13 residues.

The V and J genes are TRBV5-1 and TRBJ1-2, with TRBD1 matching over 8 bases. The CDR3 contains 17 residues. The trim removed 0 bases at V and 4 bases at J, leaving 11 bases unmatched. In germline, CDR1 is SGHRS, CDR2 YFSETQ. CDR3 region: CASSLAIGTGVSYGYTF. CDR3 coding DNA: TGCGCCAGCAGCTTGGCCATAGGGACAGGAGTTTCCTATGGCTACACCTTC.

The V call is TRBV7-8, the J call TRBJ1-3, with 7 bases aligning to TRBD1. With 6 bases clipped from V and 8 bases from J, the junction kept 10 bases outside the gene matches. This CDR3 region has 14 residues. Germline values: CDR1 SGHVS, CDR2 FQNEAQ. CDR3 sequence: CASRRRGGADTIYF. DNA of the CDR3: TGTGCCAGCAGGAGGAGAGGGGGCGCGGACACCATATATTTT.

The V call is TRBV14, the J call TRBJ1-2; TRBD1 is a possible D gene (6 bases). The CDR3 runs to 13 residues. V was cut by 1 base and J by 6 bases, with 9 bases left in between. Per the germline V gene, CDR1 is SGHDN and CDR2 is FVKESK. CDR3 protein: CASSQVRGNGYTF. CDR3 bases: TGTGCCAGCAGCCAAGTCAGGGGTAATGGCTACACCTTC.

The chain combines TRBV19 with TRBJ2-5, with TRBD1 matching over 10 bases. Germline V gene sequence: CDR1 LNHDA, CDR2 SQIVND (reference sequence). The CDR3 runs to 15 residues. Germline trimming cut 5 bases from V and 1 base from J; bases unmatched to any gene: 4. This CDR3 reads CASSPRTGGQETQYF. CDR3 DNA sequence: TGTGCCAGTAGTCCTAGGACAGGGGGCCAAGAGACCCAGTACTTC.